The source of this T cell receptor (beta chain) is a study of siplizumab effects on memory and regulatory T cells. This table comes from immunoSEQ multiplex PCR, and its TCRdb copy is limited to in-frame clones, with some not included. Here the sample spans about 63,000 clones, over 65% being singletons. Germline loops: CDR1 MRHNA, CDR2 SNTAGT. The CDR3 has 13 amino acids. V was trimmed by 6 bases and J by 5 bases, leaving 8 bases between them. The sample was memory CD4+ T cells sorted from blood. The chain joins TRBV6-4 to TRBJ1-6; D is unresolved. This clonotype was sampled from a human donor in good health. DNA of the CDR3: TGTGCCAGCAGAGCCAGTGATAATTCACCCCTCCACTTT. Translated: CASRASDNSPLHF.